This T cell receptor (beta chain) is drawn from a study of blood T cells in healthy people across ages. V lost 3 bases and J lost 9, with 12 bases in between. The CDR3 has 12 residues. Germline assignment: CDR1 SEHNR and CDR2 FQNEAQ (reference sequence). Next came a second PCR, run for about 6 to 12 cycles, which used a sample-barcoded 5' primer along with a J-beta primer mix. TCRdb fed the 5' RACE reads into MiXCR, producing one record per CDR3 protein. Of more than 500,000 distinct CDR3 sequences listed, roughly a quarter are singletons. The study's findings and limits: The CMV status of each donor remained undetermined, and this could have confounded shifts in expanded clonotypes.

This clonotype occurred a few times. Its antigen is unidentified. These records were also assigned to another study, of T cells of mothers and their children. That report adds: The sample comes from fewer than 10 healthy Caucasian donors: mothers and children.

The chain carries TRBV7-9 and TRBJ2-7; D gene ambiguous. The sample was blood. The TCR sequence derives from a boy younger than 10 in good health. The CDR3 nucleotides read TGTGCCAGCAGCTTTGCCCCGGTGGGGCAGTACTTC. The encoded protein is CASSFAPVGQYF.